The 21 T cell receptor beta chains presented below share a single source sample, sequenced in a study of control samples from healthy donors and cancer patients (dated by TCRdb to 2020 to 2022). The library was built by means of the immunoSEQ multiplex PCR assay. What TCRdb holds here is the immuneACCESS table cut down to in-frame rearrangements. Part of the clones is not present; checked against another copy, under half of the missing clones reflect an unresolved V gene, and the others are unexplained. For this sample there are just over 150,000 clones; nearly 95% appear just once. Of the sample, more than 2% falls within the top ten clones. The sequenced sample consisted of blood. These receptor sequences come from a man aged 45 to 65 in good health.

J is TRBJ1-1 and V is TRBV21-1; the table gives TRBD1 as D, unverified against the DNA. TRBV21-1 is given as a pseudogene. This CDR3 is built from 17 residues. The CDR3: CASSKIRQGAEITEAFF. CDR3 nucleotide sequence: TGTGCCAGCAGCAAAATCCGGCAGGGGGCTGAGATCACTGAAGCTTTCTTT.

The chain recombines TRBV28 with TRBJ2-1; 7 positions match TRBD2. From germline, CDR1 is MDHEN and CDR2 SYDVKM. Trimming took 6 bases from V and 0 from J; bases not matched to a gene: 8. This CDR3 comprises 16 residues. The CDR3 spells CASRGSGTTSYNEQFF. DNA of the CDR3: TGTGCCAGCAGGGGGTCCGGGACTACCTCCTACAATGAGCAGTTCTTC.

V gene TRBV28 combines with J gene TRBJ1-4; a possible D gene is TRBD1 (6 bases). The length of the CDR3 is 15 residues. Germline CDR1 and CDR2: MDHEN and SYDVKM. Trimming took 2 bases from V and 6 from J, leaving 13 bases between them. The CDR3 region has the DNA TGTGCCAGCAGTTTAAGGGGGGGCTCCTATGAAAAACTGTTTTTT. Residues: CASSLRGGSYEKLFF.

CDR3 nucleotide sequence: TGTGCCAGCAGCGTAGCTGGGGGGGGGCCAGGTTCACCCCTCCACTTT. It encodes CASSVAGGGPGSPLHF. J is TRBJ1-6 and V is TRBV9; D is possibly TRBD1 (6 bases). The CDR3 consists of 16 residues. V lost 0 bases and J 9 bases, leaving 16 bases between the germline ends. Germline loops: CDR1 SGDLS, CDR2 YYNGEE.

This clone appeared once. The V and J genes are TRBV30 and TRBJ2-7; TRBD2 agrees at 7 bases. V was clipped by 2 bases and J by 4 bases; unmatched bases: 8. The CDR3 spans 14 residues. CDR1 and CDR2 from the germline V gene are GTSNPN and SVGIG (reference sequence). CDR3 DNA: TGTGCCTGGAGTACCCCCCCGCGGGAGTACGAGCAGTACTTC. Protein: CAWSTPPREYEQYF.

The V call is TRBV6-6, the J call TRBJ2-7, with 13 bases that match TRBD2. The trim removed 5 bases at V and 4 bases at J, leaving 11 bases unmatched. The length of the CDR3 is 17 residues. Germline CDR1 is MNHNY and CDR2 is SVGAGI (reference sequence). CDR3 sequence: CASSRGLAGLRGYEQYF. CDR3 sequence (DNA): TGTGCCAGCAGTCGGGGACTAGCGGGACTAAGAGGGTACGAGCAGTACTTC.

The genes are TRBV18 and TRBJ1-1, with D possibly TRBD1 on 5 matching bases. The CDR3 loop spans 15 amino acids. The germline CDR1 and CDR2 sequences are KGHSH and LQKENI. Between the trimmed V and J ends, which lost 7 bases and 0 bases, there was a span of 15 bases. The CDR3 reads CASCCTGGVNTEAFF. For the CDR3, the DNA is TGTGCCAGCTGCTGTACGGGGGGGGTGAACACTGAAGCTTTCTTT.

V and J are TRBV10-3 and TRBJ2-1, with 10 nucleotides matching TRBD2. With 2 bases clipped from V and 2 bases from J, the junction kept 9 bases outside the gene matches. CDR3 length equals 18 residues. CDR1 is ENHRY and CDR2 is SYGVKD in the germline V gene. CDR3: CAISEGGPLAGPYNEQFF. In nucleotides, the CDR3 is TGTGCCATCAGTGAGGGGGGCCCACTAGCGGGACCCTACAATGAGCAGTTCTTC.

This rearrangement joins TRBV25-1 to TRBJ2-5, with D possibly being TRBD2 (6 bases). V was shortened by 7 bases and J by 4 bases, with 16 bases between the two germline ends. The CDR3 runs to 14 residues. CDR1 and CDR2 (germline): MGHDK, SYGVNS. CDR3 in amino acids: CASNTMGGRETQYF. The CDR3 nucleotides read TGTGCCAGCAACACCATGGGGGGTCGAGAGACCCAGTACTTC.

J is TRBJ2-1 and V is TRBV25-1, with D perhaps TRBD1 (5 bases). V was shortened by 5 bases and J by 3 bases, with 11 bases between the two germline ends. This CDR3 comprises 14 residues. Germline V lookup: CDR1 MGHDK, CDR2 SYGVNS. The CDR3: CASSQTAYYNEQFF. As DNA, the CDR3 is TGTGCCAGCAGTCAGACAGCCTACTACAATGAGCAGTTCTTC.

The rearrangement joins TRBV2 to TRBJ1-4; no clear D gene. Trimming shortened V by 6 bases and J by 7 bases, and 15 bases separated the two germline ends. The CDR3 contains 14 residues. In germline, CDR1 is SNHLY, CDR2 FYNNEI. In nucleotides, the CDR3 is TGTGCCAGCAGGATGACTCCTTCAGGTGAAAAACTGTTTTTT. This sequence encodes CASRMTPSGEKLFF.

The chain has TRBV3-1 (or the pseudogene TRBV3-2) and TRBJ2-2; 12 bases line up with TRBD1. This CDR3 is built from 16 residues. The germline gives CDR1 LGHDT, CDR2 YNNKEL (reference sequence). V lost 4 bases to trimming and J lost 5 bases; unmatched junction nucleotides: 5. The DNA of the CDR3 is TGTGCCAGCAGCCCCACGGGACAGGGGGCAACCGGGGAGCTGTTTTTT. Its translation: CASSPTGQGATGELFF.

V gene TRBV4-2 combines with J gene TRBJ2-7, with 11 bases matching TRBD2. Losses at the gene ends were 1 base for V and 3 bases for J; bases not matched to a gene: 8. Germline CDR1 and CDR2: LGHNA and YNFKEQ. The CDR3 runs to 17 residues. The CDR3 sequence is CASSQGVTSGKHYEQYF. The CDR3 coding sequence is TGTGCCAGCAGCCAAGGCGTGACTAGCGGGAAGCACTACGAGCAGTACTTC.

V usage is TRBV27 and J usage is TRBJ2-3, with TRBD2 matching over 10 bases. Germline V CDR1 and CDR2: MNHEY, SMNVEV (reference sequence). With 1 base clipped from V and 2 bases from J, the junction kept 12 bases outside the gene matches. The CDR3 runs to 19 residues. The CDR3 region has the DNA TGTGCCAGCAGTTTATGGGGGCTAGCGGGAGAAGGGGTCACAGATACGCAGTATTTT. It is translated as CASSLWGLAGEGVTDTQYF.

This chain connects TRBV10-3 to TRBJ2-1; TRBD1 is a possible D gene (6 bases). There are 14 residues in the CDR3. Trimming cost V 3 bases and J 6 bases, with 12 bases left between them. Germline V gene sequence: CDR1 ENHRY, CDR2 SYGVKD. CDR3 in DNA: TGTGCCATCAGTGAACGGGACATAAGCAATGAGCAGTTCTTC. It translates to CAISERDISNEQFF.

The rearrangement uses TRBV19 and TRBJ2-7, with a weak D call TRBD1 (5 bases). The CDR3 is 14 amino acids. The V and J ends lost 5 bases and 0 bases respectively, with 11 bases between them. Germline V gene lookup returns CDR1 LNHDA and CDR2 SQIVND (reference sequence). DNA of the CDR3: TGTGCCAGTAGTCCCGACAGACTCTCCTACGAGCAGTACTTC. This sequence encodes CASSPDRLSYEQYF.

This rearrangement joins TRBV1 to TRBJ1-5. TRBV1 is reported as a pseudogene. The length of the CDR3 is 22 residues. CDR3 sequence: CTSSHPGQEERVEVFRNQPQHF. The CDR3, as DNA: TGCACCAGCAGCCACCCCGGCCAGGAGGAAAGGGTAGAGGTATTTCGCAATCAGCCCCAGCATTTT.

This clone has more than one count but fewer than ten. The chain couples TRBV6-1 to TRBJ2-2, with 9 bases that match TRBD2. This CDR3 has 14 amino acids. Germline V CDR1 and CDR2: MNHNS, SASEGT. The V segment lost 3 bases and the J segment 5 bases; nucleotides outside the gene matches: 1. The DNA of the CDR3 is TGTGCCAGCAGTGAGACTAGCGGAACCGGGGAGCTGTTTTTT. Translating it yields CASSETSGTGELFF.

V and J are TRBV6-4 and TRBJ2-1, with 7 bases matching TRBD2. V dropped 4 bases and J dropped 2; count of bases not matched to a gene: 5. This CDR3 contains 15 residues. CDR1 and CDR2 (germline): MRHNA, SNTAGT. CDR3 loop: CASSGEGRPYNEQFF. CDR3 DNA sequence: TGTGCCAGCAGTGGGGAGGGTAGGCCCTACAATGAGCAGTTCTTC.

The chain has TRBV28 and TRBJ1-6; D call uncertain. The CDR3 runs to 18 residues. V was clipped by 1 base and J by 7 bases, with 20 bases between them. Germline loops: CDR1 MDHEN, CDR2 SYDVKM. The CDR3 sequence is CASSLFSFPGTRNSPLHF. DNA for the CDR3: TGTGCCAGCAGTTTATTCTCGTTTCCGGGAACGAGAAATTCACCCCTCCACTTT. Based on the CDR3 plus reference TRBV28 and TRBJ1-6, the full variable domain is DVKVTQSSRYLVKRTGEKVFLECVQDMDHENMFWYRQDPGLGLRLIYFSYDVKMKEKGDIPEGYSVSREKKERFSLILESASTNQTSMYLCASSLFSFPGTRNSPLHFGNGTRLTVT.

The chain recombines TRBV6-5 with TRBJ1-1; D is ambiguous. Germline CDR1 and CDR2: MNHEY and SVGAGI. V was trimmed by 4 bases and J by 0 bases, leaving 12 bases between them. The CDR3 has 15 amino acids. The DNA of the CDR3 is TGTGCCAGCAGTTGGGCTGGGTCGGTGAACACTGAAGCTTTCTTT. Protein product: CASSWAGSVNTEAFF.